This T cell receptor (beta chain) is drawn from a study of T cells in Graves' hyperthyroidism and ophthalmopathy. General study points: Appearing also in blood were most of the thyroid clonotypes expanded above 0.001.

Stability of Graves' hyperthyroidism was defined as absent ophthalmopathy progression within 18 months. Newly diagnosed hyperthyroidism patients aged 18 to 65 years had disease lasting under 2 months. Thyroid ultrasound, orbital computed tomography, clinical symptoms, and serum thyroxine and TRAb underpinned diagnoses. This clonotype has more than one count but fewer than ten. Its target is not known. In germline, CDR1 is ENHRY, CDR2 SYGVKD. V shed 5 bases, J shed 4 bases, and the junction held 7 bases outside the gene matches. The CDR3 contains 15 residues. There were TCR beta CDR3 regions amplified from RNA transcripts. HTBI primers were the set used in a first-round RT-PCR of the TCR CDR3. In TCRdb, the multiplex PCR reads were re-called with MiXCR into one record per CDR3 protein. Of approximately 400,000 distinct CDR3 sequences in the sample, about 16% were seen once.

The material sequenced was blood. The source of this sequence is a woman aged 25 to 39 with Graves' hyperthyroidism. V and J are TRBV10-3 and TRBJ2-1; 8 nucleotides match TRBD2. The DNA for the CDR3 is TGTGCCATCAGTACCGGGAGGGGGGGTTACAATGAGCAGTTCTTC. It is translated as CAISTGRGGYNEQFF.